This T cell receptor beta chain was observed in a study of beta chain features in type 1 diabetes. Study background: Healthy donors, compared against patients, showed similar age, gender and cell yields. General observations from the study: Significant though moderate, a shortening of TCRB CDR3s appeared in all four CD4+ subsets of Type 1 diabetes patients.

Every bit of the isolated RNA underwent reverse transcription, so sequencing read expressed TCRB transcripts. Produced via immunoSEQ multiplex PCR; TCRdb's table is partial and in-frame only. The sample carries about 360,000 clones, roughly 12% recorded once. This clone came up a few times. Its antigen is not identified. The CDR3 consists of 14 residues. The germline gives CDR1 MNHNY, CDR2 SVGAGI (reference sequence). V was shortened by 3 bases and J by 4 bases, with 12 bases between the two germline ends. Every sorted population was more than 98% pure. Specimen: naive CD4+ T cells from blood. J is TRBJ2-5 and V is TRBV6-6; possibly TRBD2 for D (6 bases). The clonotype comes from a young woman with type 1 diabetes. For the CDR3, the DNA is TGTGCCAGCAGTTATAGGCACGGGAGAGAGACCCAGTACTTC. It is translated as CASSYRHGRETQYF.